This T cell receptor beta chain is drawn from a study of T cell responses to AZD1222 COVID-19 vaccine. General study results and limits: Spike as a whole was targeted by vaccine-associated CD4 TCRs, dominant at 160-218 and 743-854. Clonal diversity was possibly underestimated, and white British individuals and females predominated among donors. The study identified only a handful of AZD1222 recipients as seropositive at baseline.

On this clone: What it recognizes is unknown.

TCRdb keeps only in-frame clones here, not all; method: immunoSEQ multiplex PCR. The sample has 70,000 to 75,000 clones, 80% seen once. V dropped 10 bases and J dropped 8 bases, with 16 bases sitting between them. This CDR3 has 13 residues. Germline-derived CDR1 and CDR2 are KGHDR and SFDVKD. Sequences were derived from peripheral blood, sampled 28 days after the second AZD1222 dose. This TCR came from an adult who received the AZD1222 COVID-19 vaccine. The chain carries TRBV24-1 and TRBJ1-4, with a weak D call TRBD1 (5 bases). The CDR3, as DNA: TGTGCCACTGCTGACAGACATTCGGAAAAACTGTTTTTT. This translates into CATADRHSEKLFF.